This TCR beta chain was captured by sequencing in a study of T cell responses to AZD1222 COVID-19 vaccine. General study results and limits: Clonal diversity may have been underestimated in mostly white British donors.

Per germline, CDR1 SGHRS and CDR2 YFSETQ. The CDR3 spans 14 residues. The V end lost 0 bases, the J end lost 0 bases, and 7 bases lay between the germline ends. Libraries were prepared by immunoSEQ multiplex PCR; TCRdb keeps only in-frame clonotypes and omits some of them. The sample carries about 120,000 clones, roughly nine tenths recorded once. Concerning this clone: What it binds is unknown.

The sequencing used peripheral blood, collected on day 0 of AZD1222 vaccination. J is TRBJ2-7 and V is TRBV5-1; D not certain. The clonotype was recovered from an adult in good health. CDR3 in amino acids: CASSLEASSYEQYF. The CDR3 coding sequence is TGCGCCAGCAGCTTGGAGGCCAGCTCCTACGAGCAGTACTTC. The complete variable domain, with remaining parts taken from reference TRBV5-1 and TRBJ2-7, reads KAGVTQTPRYLIKTRGQQVTLSCSPISGHRSVSWYQQTPGQGLQFLFEYFSETQRNKGNFPGRFSGRQFSNSRSEMNVSTLELGDSALYLCASSLEASSYEQYFGPGTRLTVT.